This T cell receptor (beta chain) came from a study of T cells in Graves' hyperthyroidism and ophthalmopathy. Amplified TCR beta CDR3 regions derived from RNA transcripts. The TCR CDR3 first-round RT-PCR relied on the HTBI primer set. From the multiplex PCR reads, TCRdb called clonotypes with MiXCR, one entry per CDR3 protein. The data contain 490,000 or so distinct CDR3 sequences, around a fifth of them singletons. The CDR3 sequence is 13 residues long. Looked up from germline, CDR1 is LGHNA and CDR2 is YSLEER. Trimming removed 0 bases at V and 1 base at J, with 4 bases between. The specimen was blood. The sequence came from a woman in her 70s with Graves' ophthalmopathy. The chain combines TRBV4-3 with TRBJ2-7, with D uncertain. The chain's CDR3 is CASSQERSYEQYF. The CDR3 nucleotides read TGCGCCAGCAGCCAAGAAAGATCCTACGAGCAGTACTTC.